The clone carrying this TCR beta chain was observed at least ten times. These data come from a study of T cell repertoires in cytomegalovirus infection. Overall study context: Matching HLA type and CMV infection were both indicated by public TCR beta signatures.

The CDR3 loop spans 13 amino acids. Trimming took 5 bases from V and 7 from J, leaving 14 bases between them. Germline V lookup: CDR1 SGHTA, CDR2 FQGNSA. TCRdb redid the calling of the reads with MiXCR, one entry per CDR3 protein. The sample shows approximately 500,000 distinct CDR3 sequences, 15% to 20% of them seen only once. Material: CD8+ T cells from PBMCs. This receptor was obtained from a human donor in good health (CMV status not recorded). Some clones in this sample may be carry-over from other donors' samples. The chain couples TRBV7-2 to TRBJ1-2; D is unresolved. The CDR3 nucleotides are TGTGCCAGCAGCCCCCGATCCCGAGGTGGCTACACCTTC. Encoded protein: CASSPRSRGGYTF.